Listed below are T cell receptor beta chains from one sample, sequenced in a study of OX40 agonist ivuxolimab in advanced cancers. Measured with immunoSEQ multiplex PCR; TCRdb has only the in-frame clones, and not every one. The repertoire includes tens of thousands of clones, 88% of them detected once, and under 15% sits in the top ten. Sequencing used CD4+ or CD8+ T cells sorted from blood, obtained in a trial of the OX40 agonist ivuxolimab. These receptors all come from an adult with an advanced solid tumor such as melanoma, head and neck, liver or kidney cancer. Each CDR3 is given with its conserved first and last residue. A D gene is named only where the DNA matches it firmly. Clone sizes are given selectively: once, few, many, or a class where the clone is expanded.

V: TRBV10-3; J: TRBJ1-2; D: TRBD1; size: -; DNA: TGTGCCATCAGTGGCCTTGACAGGGAGGATTGCTACACCTTC; CDR3: CAISGLDREDCYTF
V: TRBV13; J: TRBJ1-5; D: TRBD1; size: once; DNA: TGTGCCAGCAGCCTCCGGGCAGGGGGTACCAATCAGCCCCAGCATTTT; CDR3: CASSLRAGGTNQPQHF
V: TRBV6-1; J: TRBJ2-1; D: -; size: -; DNA: TGTGCCAGCAGTGAAGCGACTTCCCGATTCGGCAGCTCCTACAATGAGCAGTTCTTC; CDR3: CASSEATSRFGSSYNEQFF
V: TRBV9; J: TRBJ1-1; D: -; size: once; DNA: TGTGCCAGCAGCGTCTACCGGGACCCGAGGACTGAAGCTTTCTTT; CDR3: CASSVYRDPRTEAFF
V: TRBV5-1; J: TRBJ2-2; D: -; size: -; DNA: TGCGCCAGCAGCCCCTGGGGGGACGGGGATTCCGGGGAGCTGTTTTTT; CDR3: CASSPWGDGDSGELFF
V: TRBV5-5; J: TRBJ1-5; D: -; size: -; DNA: TGTGCCAGCAGTTTCGGAGGGCATATAGGAAATCAGCCCCAGCATTTT; CDR3: CASSFGGHIGNQPQHF
V: TRBV19; J: TRBJ1-5; D: -; size: -; DNA: TGTGCCAGTAGTATATATGTAAATCAGCCCCAGCATTTT; CDR3: CASSIYVNQPQHF
V: TRBV4-1; J: TRBJ2-7; D: TRBD2; size: -; DNA: TGCGCCAGCAGCCGAGGGACTAGCGGCGAGCAGTACTTC; CDR3: CASSRGTSGEQYF
V: TRBV19; J: TRBJ1-5; D: -; size: -; DNA: TGTGCCAGCCGGGGGGGGGCCGGCAATCAGCCCCAGCATTTT; CDR3: CASRGGAGNQPQHF
V: TRBV28; J: TRBJ2-3; D: TRBD2; size: -; DNA: TGTGCCAGCAGTTTATTGAGGACTAGCGGGAGGAGCACAGATACGCAGTATTTT; CDR3: CASSLLRTSGRSTDTQYF
V: TRBV12-5; J: TRBJ1-2; D: -; size: -; DNA: TGTGCTAGTGGTGGGGAATCGGTTAACTATGGCTACACCTTC; CDR3: CASGGESVNYGYTF
V: TRBV11-3; J: TRBJ2-1; D: -; size: -; DNA: TGTGCCAGCAGCCCCGAACACCCGGTTTGGGATGAGCAGTTCTTC; CDR3: CASSPEHPVWDEQFF
V: TRBV19; J: TRBJ1-4; D: TRBD1; size: -; DNA: TGTGCCAGTAGAAAAACAGGGGGCCGAGAAAAACTGTTTTTT; CDR3: CASRKTGGREKLFF
V: TRBV5-6; J: TRBJ2-1; D: -; size: once; DNA: TGTGCCAGCAGCTGGCCCGGGTACAATGAGCAGTTCTTC; CDR3: CASSWPGYNEQFF
V: TRBV29-1; J: TRBJ2-6; D: -; size: -; DNA: TGCAGCGTAAAAGGGGAAGAGGGCTCTGGGGCCAACGTCCTGACTTTC; CDR3: CSVKGEEGSGANVLTF
V: TRBV10-3; J: TRBJ1-1; D: TRBD1; size: -; DNA: TGTGCCCTCGGACAGGGTTCGGGCACTGAAGCTTTCTTT; CDR3: CALGQGSGTEAFF
V: TRBV7-9; J: TRBJ2-7; D: TRBD1; size: -; DNA: TGTGCCAGCAGCGAGACAGGGGACACCTACGAGCAGTACTTC; CDR3: CASSETGDTYEQYF
V: TRBV19; J: TRBJ1-5; D: TRBD1; size: once; DNA: TGTGCCAGTAGTAATCCCCGGAGGGAGGGGGCCCAGCCCCAGCATTTT; CDR3: CASSNPRREGAQPQHF
V: TRBV19; J: TRBJ2-7; D: TRBD1; size: -; DNA: TGTGCCAGTAGTATGGGCAGGGGGCATTGGGAGCAGTACTTC; CDR3: CASSMGRGHWEQYF
V: TRBV19; J: TRBJ2-7; D: -; size: -; DNA: TGTGCCAGTAGTTCGACAGGCACAGGGTACTACGAGCAGTACTTC; CDR3: CASSSTGTGYYEQYF
V: TRBV27; J: TRBJ1-1; D: -; size: once; DNA: TGTGCCAGCAACTCCCAGGGGTTTTGGACTGAAGCTTTCTTT; CDR3: CASNSQGFWTEAFF
V: TRBV5-4; J: TRBJ2-7; D: -; size: -; DNA: TGTGCCAGCAGCTCCCGAGGGGGGCGGGAGACCTCCTACGAGCAGTACTTC; CDR3: CASSSRGGRETSYEQYF
V: TRBV27; J: TRBJ2-3; D: -; size: -; DNA: TGTGCCAGCAGTTATAGCTGGGCCCCAGATACGCAGTATTTT; CDR3: CASSYSWAPDTQYF
V: TRBV7-9; J: TRBJ1-1; D: TRBD1; size: -; DNA: TGTGCCAGCAGCTTATCGGGACAGGGGGGTCCTGAAGCTTTCTTT; CDR3: CASSLSGQGGPEAFF
V: TRBV5-6; J: TRBJ1-2; D: -; size: -; DNA: TGTGCCAGCAGCTTCGACATCGGCTACACCTTC; CDR3: CASSFDIGYTF
V: TRBV4-2; J: TRBJ1-4; D: -; size: -; DNA: TGTGCCAGCAGCTTGGTGCAGGAAGAAAAACTGTTTTTT; CDR3: CASSLVQEEKLFF
V: TRBV4-1; J: TRBJ2-7; D: -; size: -; DNA: TGCGCCAGCAGCCCTGTCGAGGATCTCGACGAGCAGTACTTC; CDR3: CASSPVEDLDEQYF
V: TRBV6-1; J: TRBJ2-6; D: -; size: few; DNA: TGTGCCAGCAGTGACAAGGGGTCTGGGGCCAACGTCCTGACTTTC; CDR3: CASSDKGSGANVLTF
V: TRBV7-9; J: TRBJ2-3; D: -; size: -; DNA: TGTGCCAGCAGCTTAAACGTGCTCACTAGCACAGATACGCAGTATTTT; CDR3: CASSLNVLTSTDTQYF
V: TRBV11-2; J: TRBJ2-3; D: -; size: few; DNA: TGTGCCAGCAGCTTAGGCACTAGCACAGATACGCAGTATTTT; CDR3: CASSLGTSTDTQYF
V: TRBV27; J: TRBJ2-1; D: -; size: -; DNA: TGTGCCAGCAATGGAGTCGGGAGACTCTCCAATGAGCAGTTCTTC; CDR3: CASNGVGRLSNEQFF
V: TRBV11-1; J: TRBJ1-2; D: -; size: -; DNA: TGTGCCAGCAGCTCCTCCCCGGGGAGACGTGGCTACACCTTC; CDR3: CASSSSPGRRGYTF
V: TRBV4-2; J: TRBJ1-4; D: -; size: -; DNA: TGTGCCAGCAGCCTACAGAACGAGATAAGTGAAAAACTGTTTTTT; CDR3: CASSLQNEISEKLFF
V: TRBV5-6; J: TRBJ1-4; D: -; size: large; DNA: TGTGCCAGCATGGACAGCCCCATAAATGAAAAACTGTTTTTT; CDR3: CASMDSPINEKLFF
V: TRBV27; J: TRBJ2-7; D: TRBD1; size: once; DNA: TGTGCCAGCAAATTAGACAGGGGGACCTACGAGCAGTACTTC; CDR3: CASKLDRGTYEQYF
V: TRBV13; J: TRBJ2-7; D: TRBD2; size: -; DNA: TGTGCCAGCAGCCCAAGAGCGGGACCCACCTACGAGCAGTACTTC; CDR3: CASSPRAGPTYEQYF
V: TRBV30; J: TRBJ1-1; D: -; size: -; DNA: TGTGCCTTCCAGGGGACTGAAGCTTTCTTT; CDR3: CAFQGTEAFF
V: TRBV7-2; J: TRBJ1-5; D: -; size: -; DNA: TGTGCCAGCAGCTTGGGAGGGGGGGTTGGCAATCAGCCCCAGCATTTT; CDR3: CASSLGGGVGNQPQHF
V: TRBV7-9; J: TRBJ2-3; D: TRBD1; size: -; DNA: TGTGCCAGCAGCTTTCTATTGGGACAGCAGCGTACGCAGTATTTT; CDR3: CASSFLLGQQRTQYF
V: TRBV15; J: TRBJ2-4; D: -; size: -; DNA: TGTGCCACCAGCAGGGTGGGGGGTCGCGTAGCCAAAAACATTCAGTACTTC; CDR3: CATSRVGGRVAKNIQYF
V: TRBV5-1; J: TRBJ1-2; D: -; size: -; DNA: TGCGCCAGCTCGTGGACGGAGACTAACTACGGCTACACCTTC; CDR3: CASSWTETNYGYTF
V: TRBV30; J: TRBJ2-7; D: -; size: -; DNA: TGTGCCTGGAGTGTACGAGCGTGGGACCGGGAGCAGTACTTC; CDR3: CAWSVRAWDREQYF
V: TRBV10-2; J: TRBJ2-5; D: -; size: -; DNA: TGCGCCAGCAGTGAGTCGGGGACCCTTGGGACCCAGTACTTC; CDR3: CASSESGTLGTQYF
V: TRBV6-1; J: TRBJ2-7; D: -; size: -; DNA: TGTGCCGCCCGCGAGACGGTGGATCCCTACGAGCAGTACTTC; CDR3: CAARETVDPYEQYF
V: TRBV30; J: TRBJ1-2; D: -; size: -; DNA: TGTGCCTGGAGTGTACAAGGGGTCTACTATGGCTACACCTTC; CDR3: CAWSVQGVYYGYTF
V: TRBV4-2; J: TRBJ2-2; D: -; size: -; DNA: TGTGCCAGCAGCCAAGATGGGCTAGTCTTCACCGGGGAGCTGTTTTTT; CDR3: CASSQDGLVFTGELFF
V: TRBV19; J: TRBJ2-1; D: TRBD1; size: -; DNA: TGTGCCAGTAGTACTTGGACAGGTTTTTACAATGAGCAGTTCTTC; CDR3: CASSTWTGFYNEQFF
V: TRBV11-2; J: TRBJ2-3; D: TRBD1; size: -; DNA: TGTGCCAGCAGCTTTGAACTGAGGACAGGGGTGACAGATACGCAGTATTTT; CDR3: CASSFELRTGVTDTQYF
V: TRBV2; J: TRBJ1-5; D: TRBD1; size: -; DNA: TGTGCCAGCAGCCGGGGGACAGTGGGATTTTCGCCCCAGCATTTT; CDR3: CASSRGTVGFSPQHF
V: TRBV5-1; J: TRBJ2-3; D: TRBD2; size: -; DNA: TGCGCCAGCAGCCCCCCGGAGGGGAGCGGGAAGAGCCCAGATACGCAGTATTTT; CDR3: CASSPPEGSGKSPDTQYF
V: TRBV4-2; J: TRBJ2-7; D: -; size: few; DNA: TGTGCCAGCAGCCAAGATGGGGACGAGCAGTACTTC; CDR3: CASSQDGDEQYF
V: TRBV28; J: TRBJ2-7; D: -; size: -; DNA: TGTGCCAGCAGTACCAAGATGTCATTGGCTTACGAGCAGTACTTC; CDR3: CASSTKMSLAYEQYF
V: TRBV10-1; J: TRBJ2-7; D: -; size: -; DNA: TGCGCCAGCAGTGGTAGGGACACCAACTACGAGCAGTACTTC; CDR3: CASSGRDTNYEQYF
V: TRBV7-2; J: TRBJ1-6; D: -; size: -; DNA: TGTGCCAGCAGCTTAACAACCAATAATTCACCCCTCCACTTT; CDR3: CASSLTTNNSPLHF
V: TRBV4-1; J: TRBJ2-7; D: TRBD1; size: -; DNA: TGCGCCAGCAGCCAAGATCGGGGGACAGGGTCCTACGAGCAGTACTTC; CDR3: CASSQDRGTGSYEQYF